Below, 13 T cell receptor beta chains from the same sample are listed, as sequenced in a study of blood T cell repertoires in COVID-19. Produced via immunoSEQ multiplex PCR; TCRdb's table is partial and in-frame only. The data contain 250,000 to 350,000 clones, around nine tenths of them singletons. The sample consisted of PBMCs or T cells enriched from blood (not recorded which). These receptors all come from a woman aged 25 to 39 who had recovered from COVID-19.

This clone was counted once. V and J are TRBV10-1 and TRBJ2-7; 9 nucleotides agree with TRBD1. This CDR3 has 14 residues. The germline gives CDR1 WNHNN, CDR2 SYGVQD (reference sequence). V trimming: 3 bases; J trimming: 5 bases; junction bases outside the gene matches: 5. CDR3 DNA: TGCGCCAGCAGTGATGGACAGGGGTTCAACGAGCAGTACTTC. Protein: CASSDGQGFNEQYF.

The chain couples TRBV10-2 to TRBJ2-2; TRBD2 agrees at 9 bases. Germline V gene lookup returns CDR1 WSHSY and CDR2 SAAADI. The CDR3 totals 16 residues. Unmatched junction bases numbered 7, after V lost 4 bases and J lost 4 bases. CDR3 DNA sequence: TGCGCCAGCAGTGGCTTAGCGGGAGCGGGCACCGGGGAGCTGTTTTTT. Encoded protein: CASSGLAGAGTGELFF.

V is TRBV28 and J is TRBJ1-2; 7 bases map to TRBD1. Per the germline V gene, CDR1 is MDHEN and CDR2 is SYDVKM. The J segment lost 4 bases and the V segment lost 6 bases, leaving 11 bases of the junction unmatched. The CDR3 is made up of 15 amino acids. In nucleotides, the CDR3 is TGTGCCAGCAGCTTTCCTACCGGGACAGCCTATGGCTACACCTTC. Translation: CASSFPTGTAYGYTF.

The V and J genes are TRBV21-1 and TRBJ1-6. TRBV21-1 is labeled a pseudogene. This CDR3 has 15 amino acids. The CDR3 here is CATDFWSSYNSPLHF. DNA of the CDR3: TGTGCCACAGACTTCTGGAGCTCCTATAATTCACCCCTCCACTTT.

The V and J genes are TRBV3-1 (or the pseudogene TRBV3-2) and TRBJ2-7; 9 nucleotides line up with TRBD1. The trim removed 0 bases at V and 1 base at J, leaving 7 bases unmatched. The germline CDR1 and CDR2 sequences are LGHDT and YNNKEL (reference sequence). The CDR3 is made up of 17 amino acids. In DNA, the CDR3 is TGTGCCAGCAGCCAAGATACAGGACAGGGGTGGTCCTACGAGCAGTACTTC. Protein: CASSQDTGQGWSYEQYF.

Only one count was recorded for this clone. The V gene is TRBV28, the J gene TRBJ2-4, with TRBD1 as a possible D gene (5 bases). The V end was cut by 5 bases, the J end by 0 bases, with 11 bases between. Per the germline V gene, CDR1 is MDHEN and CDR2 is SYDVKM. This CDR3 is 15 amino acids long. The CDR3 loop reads CASSPGWGAKNIQYF. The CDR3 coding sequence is TGTGCCAGCAGTCCAGGGTGGGGAGCCAAAAACATTCAGTACTTC. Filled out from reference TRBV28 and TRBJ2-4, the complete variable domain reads DVKVTQSSRYLVKRTGEKVFLECVQDMDHENMFWYRQDPGLGLRLIYFSYDVKMKEKGDIPEGYSVSREKKERFSLILESASTNQTSMYLCASSPGWGAKNIQYFGAGTRLSVL.

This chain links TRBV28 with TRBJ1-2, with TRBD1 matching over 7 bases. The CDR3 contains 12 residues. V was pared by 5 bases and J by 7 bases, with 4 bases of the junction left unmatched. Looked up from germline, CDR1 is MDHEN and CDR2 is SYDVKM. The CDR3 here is CASSDRVGGYTF. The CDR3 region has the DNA TGTGCCAGCAGTGACAGGGTGGGTGGCTACACCTTC.

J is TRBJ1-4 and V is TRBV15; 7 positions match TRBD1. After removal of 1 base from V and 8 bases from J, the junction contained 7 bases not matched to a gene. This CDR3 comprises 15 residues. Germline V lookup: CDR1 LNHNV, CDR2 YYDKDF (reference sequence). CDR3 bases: TGTGCCACCAGCAGAGGGGGACAGAGGGGCGAAAAACTGTTTTTT. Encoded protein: CATSRGGQRGEKLFF. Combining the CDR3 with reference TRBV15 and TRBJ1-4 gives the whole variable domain DAMVIQNPRYQVTQFGKPVTLSCSQTLNHNVMYWYQQKSSQAPKLLFHYYDKDFNNEADTPDNFQSRRPNTSFCFLDIRSPGLGDTAMYLCATSRGGQRGEKLFFGSGTQLSVL.

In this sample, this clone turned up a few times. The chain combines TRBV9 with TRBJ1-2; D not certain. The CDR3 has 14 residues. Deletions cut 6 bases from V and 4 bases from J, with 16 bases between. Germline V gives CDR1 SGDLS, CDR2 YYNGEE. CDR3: CASTLDEGGYGYTF. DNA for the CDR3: TGTGCCAGCACCTTAGACGAGGGAGGCTATGGCTACACCTTC.

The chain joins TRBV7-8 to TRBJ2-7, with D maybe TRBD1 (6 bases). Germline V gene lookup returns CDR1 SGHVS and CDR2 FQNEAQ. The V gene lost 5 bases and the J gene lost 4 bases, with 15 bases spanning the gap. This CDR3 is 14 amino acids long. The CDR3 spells CASSTTGTKYEQYF. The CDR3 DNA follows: TGTGCCAGCAGCACAACCGGGACAAAATACGAGCAGTACTTC. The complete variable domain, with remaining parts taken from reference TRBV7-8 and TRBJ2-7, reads GAGVSQSPRYKVAKRGQDVALRCDPISGHVSLFWYQQALGQGPEFLTYFQNEAQLDKSGLPSDRFFAERPEGSVSTLKIQRTQQEDSAVYLCASSTTGTKYEQYFGPGTRLTVT.

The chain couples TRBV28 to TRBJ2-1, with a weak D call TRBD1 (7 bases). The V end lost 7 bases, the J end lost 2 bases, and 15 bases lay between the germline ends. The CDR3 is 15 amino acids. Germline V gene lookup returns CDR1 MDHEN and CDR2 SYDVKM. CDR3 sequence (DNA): TGTGCCAGCAACCCAGGGGGGACCACCTACAATGAGCAGTTCTTC. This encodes CASNPGGTTYNEQFF.

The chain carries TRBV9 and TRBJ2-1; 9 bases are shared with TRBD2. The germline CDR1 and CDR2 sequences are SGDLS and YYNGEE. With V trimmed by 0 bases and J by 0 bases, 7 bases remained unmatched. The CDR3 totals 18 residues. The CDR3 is CASSVVPAGGSSYNEQFF. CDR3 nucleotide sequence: TGTGCCAGCAGCGTAGTGCCAGCGGGAGGAAGCTCCTACAATGAGCAGTTCTTC.

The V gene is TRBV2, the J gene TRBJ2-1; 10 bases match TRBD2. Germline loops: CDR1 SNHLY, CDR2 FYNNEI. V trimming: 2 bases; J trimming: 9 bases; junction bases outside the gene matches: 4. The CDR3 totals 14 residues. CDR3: CASSELAGVGEQFF. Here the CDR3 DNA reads TGTGCCAGCAGTGAACTAGCGGGAGTGGGTGAGCAGTTCTTC.